A selection of T cell receptor beta chains follows, all from one sample in a study of regulatory T cells in long-lasting Graves disease. TCRdb reanalysed the multiplex PCR reads using MiXCR and keeps one entry per CDR3 protein. This sample has 400,000 to 500,000 distinct CDR3 sequences, with 15% found just once. The sample was also linked to a second study, of T cells in Graves' hyperthyroidism and ophthalmopathy.

The specimen was peripheral blood mononuclear cells (PBMCs), collected at new diagnosis, from a patient treated with antithyroid drugs. These receptors were collected from a woman aged 30 to 39 with Graves disease. Both conserved end residues are part of each CDR3. Each record gives: D gene, J gene, V gene, clone size, CDR3 protein, CDR3 DNA. A D gene is named only where the DNA matches it firmly. The size field is filled for only some rows; it gives once, few, many or a size class.

>TRBD2|TRBJ2-7|TRBV11-2|many
CASSSKLLAGPYEQYF
TGTGCCAGCAGCTCCAAGCTCCTAGCGGGACCCTACGAGCAGTACTTC
>NA|TRBJ2-2|TRBV2|many
CASSEEAGELFF
TGTGCCAGCAGTGAGGAGGCCGGGGAGCTGTTTTTT
>NA|TRBJ2-1|TRBV3-1|many
CASSPQASTYNEQFF
TGTGCCAGCAGCCCCCAAGCTAGCACCTACAATGAGCAGTTCTTC
>NA|TRBJ2-7|TRBV30|NA
CAWSDSGPYEQYF
TGTGCCTGGAGTGACAGTGGCCCCTACGAGCAGTACTTC
>TRBD2|TRBJ2-3|TRBV4-2|NA
CASSQELAGVHTQYF
TGTGCCAGCAGCCAAGAGCTAGCGGGAGTACATACGCAGTATTTT
>TRBD2|TRBJ2-1|TRBV2|many
CASSELQRDYNEQFF
TGTGCCAGCAGTGAACTCCAGCGGGACTACAATGAGCAGTTCTTC
>TRBD2|TRBJ2-7|TRBV2|NA
CASSEGAGGIFKQYF
TGTGCCAGCAGTGAGGGAGCGGGAGGGATATTTAAGCAGTACTTC
>NA|TRBJ1-4|TRBV2|few
CTSRRTDLEKLFF
TGTACCAGCCGGCGGACTGACTTAGAAAAACTGTTTTTT
>TRBD2|TRBJ2-2|TRBV19|few
CASRAPGLATGELFF
TGTGCCAGTAGGGCACCGGGACTAGCGACCGGGGAGCTGTTTTTT
>NA|TRBJ2-2|TRBV10-3|NA
CAISESSGWDTGELFF
TGTGCCATCAGTGAGTCAAGCGGATGGGACACCGGGGAGCTGTTTTTT
>NA|TRBJ2-6|TRBV6-1|many
CASSGSSGSGANVLTF
TGTGCCAGCAGTGGCTCTAGTGGCTCTGGGGCCAACGTCCTGACTTTC
>TRBD2|TRBJ2-7|TRBV10-3|few
CAIKSGSHPSYEQYF
TGTGCCATCAAAAGCGGGAGCCACCCCTCCTACGAGCAGTACTTC
>TRBD1|TRBJ1-5|TRBV20-1|few
CSARRRGTETNQPQHF
TGCAGTGCTAGAAGGAGGGGGACAGAGACTAATCAGCCCCAGCATTTT
>NA|TRBJ1-5|TRBV12-3/TRBV12-4|many
CASSLGGRFSNQPQHF
TGTGCCAGCAGTTTAGGAGGCAGATTTAGCAATCAGCCCCAGCATTTT
>TRBD2|TRBJ2-1|TRBV20-1|many
CSARVGTSGGNEQFF
TGCAGTGCTAGAGTAGGGACTAGCGGCGGCAATGAGCAGTTCTTC
>TRBD2|TRBJ2-7|TRBV7-9|many
CASTPRTSDYEQYF
TGTGCCAGCACCCCAAGGACTAGCGACTACGAGCAGTACTTC
>NA|TRBJ2-7|TRBV2|many
CASSEGFMTGHEQYF
TGTGCCAGCAGTGAGGGGTTTATGACGGGCCACGAGCAGTACTTC
>NA|TRBJ2-7|TRBV7-3|many
CASSLMSGPYEQYF
TGTGCCAGCAGCTTAATGTCGGGGCCCTACGAGCAGTACTTC
>TRBD2|TRBJ2-2|TRBV13|many
CASSLLAGNTGELFF
TGTGCCAGCAGCTTACTAGCGGGAAACACCGGGGAGCTGTTTTTT
>NA|TRBJ2-7|TRBV9|few
CASSFAQGANRPHEQYF
TGTGCCAGCAGCTTCGCCCAGGGCGCCAACAGGCCCCACGAGCAGTACTTC
>NA|TRBJ1-2|TRBV12-3/TRBV12-4|many
CASSGGVTHGYTF
TGTGCCAGCAGTGGTGGGGTCACCCATGGCTACACCTTC
>NA|TRBJ1-5|TRBV12-3/TRBV12-4|many
CASSLRFAVNQPQHF
TGTGCCAGCAGTTTAAGGTTTGCGGTGAATCAGCCCCAGCATTTT
>NA|TRBJ1-2|TRBV12-3/TRBV12-4|many
CASSYQLGYGYTF
TGTGCCAGCAGTTATCAGCTGGGGTATGGCTACACCTTC
>NA|TRBJ1-1|TRBV5-6|many
CASSYPGSWTEAFF
TGTGCCAGCAGCTACCCCGGGAGTTGGACTGAAGCTTTCTTT
>TRBD2|TRBJ2-6|TRBV7-3|NA
CASSRSGTSPSLNVLTF
TGTGCCAGCAGTCGATCCGGGACTAGCCCTTCTTTAAACGTCCTGACTTTC
>NA|TRBJ2-5|TRBV6-1|many
CASSPWEDSQETQYF
TGTGCCAGCAGTCCCTGGGAAGACAGCCAAGAGACCCAGTACTTC
>TRBD2|TRBJ2-1|TRBV3-1|many
CASTPTSGRPHEQFF
TGTGCCAGCACCCCGACTAGCGGGCGTCCCCATGAGCAGTTCTTC
>TRBD1|TRBJ2-5|TRBV5-1|few
CASSPSTHRGPQETQYF
TGCGCCAGCAGCCCCTCGACCCACAGGGGGCCCCAAGAGACCCAGTACTTC
>TRBD2|TRBJ2-2|TRBV7-2|NA
CASSLGGLAGDTGELFF
TGTGCCAGCAGCTTAGGTGGGCTAGCGGGAGACACCGGGGAGCTGTTTTTT
>NA|TRBJ2-1|TRBV20-1|once
CSAPRSVNYNEQFF
TGCAGTGCTCCACGGTCGGTTAACTACAATGAGCAGTTCTTC